The rows below give T cell receptor beta chains drawn from one sample of a study of T-cell reconstitution after alpha-beta-depleted transplantation in children. TCRdb reanalysed the PCR reads using MiXCR and keeps one entry per CDR3 protein. The repertoire holds fewer than 400,000 distinct CDR3 sequences, with around 21% as singletons. This sample comprised PBMCs from the stem cell graft donor, obtained from the stem cell graft. All receptors come from a human donor who donated a stem cell graft to a child with acute myeloid leukemia. Each CDR3 is given with its conserved first and last residue. Fields, in order: V gene, J gene, D gene, clone size, CDR3 DNA, CDR3 protein. D genes are given only for firm matches. The listing skips clone size in some rows; elsewhere it reads once, few, many or a size class.

TRBV29-1	TRBJ2-3	-	few	TGCAGCGTTCAGGACTGGAGGGTGACAGATACGCAGTATTTT	CSVQDWRVTDTQYF
TRBV6-4	TRBJ2-1	-	many	TGTGCCAGCAGCCCTTCTAGCACGAGTTACAATGAGCAGTTCTTC	CASSPSSTSYNEQFF
TRBV20-1	TRBJ2-7	TRBD2	many	TGCAGTGCGGGGACTAGCGGGAGTCCTCCCGAGCAGTACTTC	CSAGTSGSPPEQYF
TRBV11-2	TRBJ1-6	-	few	TGTGCCAGCACCTCAGGAACTGGGAGCTCCTATAATTCACCCCTCCACTTT	CASTSGTGSSYNSPLHF
TRBV7-2	TRBJ2-1	-	many	TGTGCCAGCAGCTTAGATCGCTCCAATGAGCAGTTCTTC	CASSLDRSNEQFF
TRBV5-4	TRBJ1-1	-	few	TGTGCCAGCAGCTGGGACCGTGGGGAAGCTTTCTTT	CASSWDRGEAFF
TRBV20-1	TRBJ2-1	TRBD2	once	TGCAGTGCTCCGCCACCGGGACTAGCGGAGCAGTTCTTC	CSAPPPGLAEQFF
TRBV25-1	TRBJ2-7	TRBD1	many	TGTGCCAGCAGTGGGACAGGACGCGAGCAGTACTTC	CASSGTGREQYF
TRBV7-2	TRBJ2-2	TRBD1	-	TGTGCCAAAGACAGGGTGGAAATGGACACCGGGGAGCTGTTTTTT	CAKDRVEMDTGELFF
TRBV12-3/TRBV12-4	TRBJ2-7	-	-	TGTGCCAGTCGGGACATAGGCTACGAGCAGTACTTC	CASRDIGYEQYF
TRBV10-3	TRBJ2-5	-	many	TGTGCCATCAGTGTCGGGGAAGAGACCCAGTACTTC	CAISVGEETQYF
TRBV12-3/TRBV12-4	TRBJ1-5	-	few	TGTGCCAGCAGTGCTCAGATAAGCAATCAGCCCCAGCATTTT	CASSAQISNQPQHF
TRBV12-3/TRBV12-4	TRBJ2-3	-	-	TGTGCCAGCAGTTCAGGGGAGGGCGGAAGCACAGATACGCAGTATTTT	CASSSGEGGSTDTQYF
TRBV7-7	TRBJ2-3	-	many	TGTGCTAGCAGCGCATCGAGGGGCACAGATACGCAGTATTTT	CASSASRGTDTQYF
TRBV2	TRBJ2-1	-	-	TGTGCCAGCAGTGTACCTCCGGTGGGGAATGAGCAGTTCTTC	CASSVPPVGNEQFF
TRBV30	TRBJ2-7	-	many	TGTGCCTGGAGTGTACGGGCCCCCTACGAGCAGTACTTC	CAWSVRAPYEQYF
TRBV24-1	TRBJ2-1	-	many	TGTGCCACCAGTGATTCTGGTTCCTACAATGAGCAGTTCTTC	CATSDSGSYNEQFF
TRBV12-3/TRBV12-4	TRBJ2-3	-	many	TGTGCCAGCAGTACCAGCGGTAGCACAGATACGCAGTATTTT	CASSTSGSTDTQYF
TRBV12-3/TRBV12-4	TRBJ2-7	TRBD1	many	TGTGCCAGCAGTTCGGACAGGGGGCTGGACGAGCAGTACTTC	CASSSDRGLDEQYF
TRBV18	TRBJ2-1	TRBD2	-	TGTGCCAGCTCACCAGGGGTCGCGGGAGGAGGTAATGAGCAGTTCTTC	CASSPGVAGGGNEQFF
TRBV2	TRBJ1-1	TRBD1	few	TGTGCCAGCCGGACAGGGATGAACACTGAAGCTTTCTTT	CASRTGMNTEAFF
TRBV20-1	TRBJ2-2	-	-	TGCAGTGCTAGATGGGGAGGACAGAAAATGGGGGAGCTGTTTTTT	CSARWGGQKMGELFF
TRBV12-3/TRBV12-4	TRBJ2-2	TRBD1	many	TGTGCCAGCAGTTCAGTCGGGACAGGGGGCGCGAAGGTCACCGGGGAGCTGTTTTTT	CASSSVGTGGAKVTGELFF
TRBV29-1	TRBJ1-1	-	-	TGCAGCGTTTTAAGGAGGGGTCCCAGGACTGAAGCTTTCTTT	CSVLRRGPRTEAFF
TRBV4-3	TRBJ2-1	TRBD2	-	TGCGCCAGCAGCCGGGGGACTAGCGGGAGCAATGAGCAGTTCTTC	CASSRGTSGSNEQFF
TRBV4-3	TRBJ2-1	TRBD2	many	TGCGCCAGCAGCCGGACTTCACAGGGACTAGCGGACAATGAGCAGTTCTTC	CASSRTSQGLADNEQFF
TRBV20-1	TRBJ2-7	TRBD2	-	TGCAGTGCGAGACCGATAGCGGGAGGCCCGTACGAGCAGTACTTC	CSARPIAGGPYEQYF
TRBV2	TRBJ2-4	-	-	TGTGCCAGCAGTGAACAGGGGTTTGCCAAAAACATTCAGTACTTC	CASSEQGFAKNIQYF
TRBV7-9	TRBJ2-1	-	-	TGTGCCAGCAGCTTCTTGGAGTATGAGCAGTTCTTC	CASSFLEYEQFF
TRBV13	TRBJ1-2	-	few	TGTGCCAGCAGCTCTTATTCCGAACACCTCTATGGCTACACCTTC	CASSSYSEHLYGYTF
TRBV7-9	TRBJ2-1	TRBD2	many	TGTGCCATCCCACAACGTAGCGGGAGCTCCTACAATGAGCAGTTCTTC	CAIPQRSGSSYNEQFF
TRBV20-1	TRBJ1-3	-	many	TGCAGTGCTAGCAGGGGCTCTGGAAACACCATATATTTT	CSASRGSGNTIYF